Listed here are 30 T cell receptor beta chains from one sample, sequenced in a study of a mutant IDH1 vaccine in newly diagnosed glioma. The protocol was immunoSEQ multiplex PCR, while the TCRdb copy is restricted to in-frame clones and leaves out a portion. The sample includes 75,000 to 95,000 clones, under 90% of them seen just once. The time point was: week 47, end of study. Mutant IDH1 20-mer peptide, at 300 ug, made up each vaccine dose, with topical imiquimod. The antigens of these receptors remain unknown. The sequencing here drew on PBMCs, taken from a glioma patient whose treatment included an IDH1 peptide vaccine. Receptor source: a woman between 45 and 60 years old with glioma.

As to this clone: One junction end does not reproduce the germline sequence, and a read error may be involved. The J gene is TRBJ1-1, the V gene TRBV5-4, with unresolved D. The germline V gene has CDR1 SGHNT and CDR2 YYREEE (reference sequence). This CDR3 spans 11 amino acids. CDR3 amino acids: CASSLNAEAFF. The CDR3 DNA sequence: TGTGCCAGCAGCTTGAACGCTGAAGCTTTCTTT.

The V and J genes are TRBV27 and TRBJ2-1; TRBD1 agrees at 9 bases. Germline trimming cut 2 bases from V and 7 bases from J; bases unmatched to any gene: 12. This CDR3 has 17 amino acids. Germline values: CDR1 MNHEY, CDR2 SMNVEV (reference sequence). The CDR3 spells CASSLDPGTGQGNEQFF. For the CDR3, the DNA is TGTGCCAGCAGTTTAGACCCTGGGACAGGGCAAGGGAATGAGCAGTTCTTC.

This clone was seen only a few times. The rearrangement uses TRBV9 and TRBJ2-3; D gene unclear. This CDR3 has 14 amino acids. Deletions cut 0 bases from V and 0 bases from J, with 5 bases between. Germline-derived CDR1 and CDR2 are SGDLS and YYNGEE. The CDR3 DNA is TGTGCCAGCAGCGTAGCCGGGAGCACAGATACGCAGTATTTT. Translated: CASSVAGSTDTQYF.

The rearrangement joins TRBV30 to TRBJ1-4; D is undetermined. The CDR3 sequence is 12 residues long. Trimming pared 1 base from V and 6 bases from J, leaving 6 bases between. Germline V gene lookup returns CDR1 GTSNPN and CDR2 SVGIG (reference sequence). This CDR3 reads CAWSGADEKLFF. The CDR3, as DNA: TGTGCCTGGAGTGGGGCAGATGAAAAACTGTTTTTT.

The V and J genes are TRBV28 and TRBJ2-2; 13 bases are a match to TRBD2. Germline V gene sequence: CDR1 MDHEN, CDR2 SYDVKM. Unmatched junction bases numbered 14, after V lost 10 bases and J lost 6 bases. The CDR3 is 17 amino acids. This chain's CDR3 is CATKGLAGSSTSGELFF. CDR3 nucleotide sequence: TGTGCCACCAAGGGACTAGCGGGATCGTCGACCTCCGGGGAGCTGTTTTTT.

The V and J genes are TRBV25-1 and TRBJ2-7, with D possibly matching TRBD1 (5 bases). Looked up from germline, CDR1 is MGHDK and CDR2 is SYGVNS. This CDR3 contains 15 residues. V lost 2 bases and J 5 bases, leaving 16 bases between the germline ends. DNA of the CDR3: TGTGCCAGCAGTGAACTAGGCAGGGAAGTTCACGAGCAGTACTTC. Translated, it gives CASSELGREVHEQYF.

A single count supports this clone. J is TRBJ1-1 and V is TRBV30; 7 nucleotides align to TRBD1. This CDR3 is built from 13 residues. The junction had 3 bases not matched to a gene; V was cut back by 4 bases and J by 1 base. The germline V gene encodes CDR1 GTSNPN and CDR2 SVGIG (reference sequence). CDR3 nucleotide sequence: TGTGCCTGGACCCGGACAGGGAACACTGAAGCTTTCTTT. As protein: CAWTRTGNTEAFF. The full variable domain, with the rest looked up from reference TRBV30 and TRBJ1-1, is SQTIHQWPATLVQPVGSPLSLECTVEGTSNPNLYWYRQAAGRGLQLLFYSVGIGQISSEVPQNLSASRPQDRQFILSSKKLLLSDSGFYLCAWTRTGNTEAFFGQGTRLTVV.

The CDR3 loop is CAWSQQTNQPQHF. The CDR3 bases are TGTGCCTGGAGTCAGCAGACTAATCAGCCCCAGCATTTT. This chain links TRBV30 with TRBJ1-5; D ambiguous. V lost 2 bases, J lost 4 bases, and 9 bases lay in between. Looked up from germline, CDR1 is GTSNPN and CDR2 is SVGIG (reference sequence). The CDR3 is 13 amino acids.

The CDR3 DNA sequence: TGTGCCAGCCGTAGAGGGGGCACTGAAGCTTTCTTT. It codes for CASRRGGTEAFF. V is TRBV6-6 and J is TRBJ1-1, with D possibly being TRBD1 (6 bases). V lost 8 bases to trimming and J lost 4 bases, with 11 bases between them. CDR1 is MNHNY and CDR2 is SVGAGI in the germline V gene (reference sequence). CDR3 size: 12 residues.

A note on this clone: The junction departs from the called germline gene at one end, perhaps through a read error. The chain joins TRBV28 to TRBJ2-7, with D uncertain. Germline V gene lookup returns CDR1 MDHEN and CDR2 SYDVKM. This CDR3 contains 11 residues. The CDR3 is CASSPGDPQDF. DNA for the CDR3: TGTGCCAGCAGTCCTGGGGATCCCCAGGACTTC.

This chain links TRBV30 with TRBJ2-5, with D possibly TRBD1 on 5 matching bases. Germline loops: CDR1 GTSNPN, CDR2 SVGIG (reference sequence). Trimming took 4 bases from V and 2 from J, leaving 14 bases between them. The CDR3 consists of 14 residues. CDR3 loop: CAWNGARLQETQYF. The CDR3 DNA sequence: TGTGCCTGGAATGGGGCCAGGCTACAAGAGACCCAGTACTTC.

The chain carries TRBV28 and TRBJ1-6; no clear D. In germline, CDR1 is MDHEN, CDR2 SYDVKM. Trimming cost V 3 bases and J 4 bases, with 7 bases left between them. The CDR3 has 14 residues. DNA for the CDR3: TGTGCCAGCAGTTTGGTGGGATATAATTCACCCCTCCACTTT. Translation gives CASSLVGYNSPLHF.

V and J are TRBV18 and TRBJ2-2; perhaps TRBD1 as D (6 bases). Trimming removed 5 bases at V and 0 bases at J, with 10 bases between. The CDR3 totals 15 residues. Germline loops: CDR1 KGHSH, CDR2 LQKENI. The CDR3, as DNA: TGTGCCAGCTCATCCGGGACACCGAACACCGGGGAGCTGTTTTTT. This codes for CASSSGTPNTGELFF.

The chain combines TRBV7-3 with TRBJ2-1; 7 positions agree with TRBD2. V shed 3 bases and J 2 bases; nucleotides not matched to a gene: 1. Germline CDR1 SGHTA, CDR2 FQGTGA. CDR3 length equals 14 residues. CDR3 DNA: TGTGCCAGCAGCTTGGGAGGGACCTACAATGAGCAGTTCTTC. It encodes CASSLGGTYNEQFF.

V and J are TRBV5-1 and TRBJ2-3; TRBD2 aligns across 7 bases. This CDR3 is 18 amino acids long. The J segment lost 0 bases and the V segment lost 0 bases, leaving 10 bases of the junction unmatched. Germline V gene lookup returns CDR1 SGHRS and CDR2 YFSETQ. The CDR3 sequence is CASSLELAFSGSTDTQYF. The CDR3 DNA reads TGCGCCAGCAGCTTGGAGCTAGCGTTTAGCGGGAGCACAGATACGCAGTATTTT. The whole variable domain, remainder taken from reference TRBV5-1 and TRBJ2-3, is KAGVTQTPRYLIKTRGQQVTLSCSPISGHRSVSWYQQTPGQGLQFLFEYFSETQRNKGNFPGRFSGRQFSNSRSEMNVSTLELGDSALYLCASSLELAFSGSTDTQYFGPGTRLTVL.

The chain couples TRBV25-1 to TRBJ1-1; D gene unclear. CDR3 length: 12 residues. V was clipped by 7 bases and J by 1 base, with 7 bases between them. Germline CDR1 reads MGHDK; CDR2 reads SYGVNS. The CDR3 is CASTDWNTEAFF. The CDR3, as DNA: TGTGCCAGCACCGACTGGAACACTGAAGCTTTCTTT.

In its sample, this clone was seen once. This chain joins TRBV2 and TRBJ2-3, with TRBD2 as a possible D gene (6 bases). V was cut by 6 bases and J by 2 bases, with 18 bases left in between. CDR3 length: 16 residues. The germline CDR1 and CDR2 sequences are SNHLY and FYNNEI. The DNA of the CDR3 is TGTGCCAGCAGCCGACTAGTAGCCACACACACAGATACGCAGTATTTT. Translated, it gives CASSRLVATHTDTQYF.

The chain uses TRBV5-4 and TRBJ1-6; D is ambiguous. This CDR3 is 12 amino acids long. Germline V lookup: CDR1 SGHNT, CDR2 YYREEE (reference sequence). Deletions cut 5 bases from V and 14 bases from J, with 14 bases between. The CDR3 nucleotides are TGTGCCAGCAGTGGACGCTATGGGTCCCTCCACTTT. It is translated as CASSGRYGSLHF.

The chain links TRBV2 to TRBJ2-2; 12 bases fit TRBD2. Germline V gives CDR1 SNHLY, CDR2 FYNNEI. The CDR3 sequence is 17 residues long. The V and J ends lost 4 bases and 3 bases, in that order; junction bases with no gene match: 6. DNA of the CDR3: TGTGCCAGCAGTGTTCCGACTAGCGGGAGTTACACCGGGGAGCTGTTTTTT. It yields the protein CASSVPTSGSYTGELFF.

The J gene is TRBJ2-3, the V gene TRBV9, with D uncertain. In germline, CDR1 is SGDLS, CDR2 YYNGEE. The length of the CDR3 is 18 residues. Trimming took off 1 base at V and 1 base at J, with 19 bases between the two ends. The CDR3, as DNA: TGTGCCAGCAGCGTACCTCTAGAAAATCCCTCGGGCACAGATACGCAGTATTTT. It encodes CASSVPLENPSGTDTQYF.

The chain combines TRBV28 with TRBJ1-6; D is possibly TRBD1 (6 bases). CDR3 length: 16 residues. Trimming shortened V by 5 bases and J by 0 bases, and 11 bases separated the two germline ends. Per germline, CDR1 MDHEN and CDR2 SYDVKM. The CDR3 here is CASSTGKASYNSPLHF. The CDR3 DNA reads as TGTGCCAGCAGTACAGGGAAAGCCTCCTATAATTCACCCCTCCACTTT. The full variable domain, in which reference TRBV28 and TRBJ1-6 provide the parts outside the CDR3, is DVKVTQSSRYLVKRTGEKVFLECVQDMDHENMFWYRQDPGLGLRLIYFSYDVKMKEKGDIPEGYSVSREKKERFSLILESASTNQTSMYLCASSTGKASYNSPLHFGNGTRLTVT.

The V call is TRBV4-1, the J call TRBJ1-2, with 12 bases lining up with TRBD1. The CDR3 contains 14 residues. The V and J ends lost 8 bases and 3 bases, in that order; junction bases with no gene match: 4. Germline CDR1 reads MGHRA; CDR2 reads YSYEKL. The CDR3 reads CASGGQGADYGYTF. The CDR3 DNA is TGCGCCAGCGGGGGACAGGGGGCGGACTATGGCTACACCTTC.

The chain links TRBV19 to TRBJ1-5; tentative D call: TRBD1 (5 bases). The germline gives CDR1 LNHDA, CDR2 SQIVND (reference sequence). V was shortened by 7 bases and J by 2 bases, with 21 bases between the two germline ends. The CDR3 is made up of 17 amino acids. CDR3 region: CASKGQGGWWGNQPQHF. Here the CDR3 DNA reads TGTGCCAGTAAGGGCCAGGGAGGATGGTGGGGCAATCAGCCCCAGCATTTT.

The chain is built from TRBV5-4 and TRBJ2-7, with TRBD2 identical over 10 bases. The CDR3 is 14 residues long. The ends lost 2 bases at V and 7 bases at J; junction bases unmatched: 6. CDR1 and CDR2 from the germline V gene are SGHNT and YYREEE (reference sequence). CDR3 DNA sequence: TGTGCCAGCAGCTTACTAGCGGGACCGTCAGAGCAGTACTTC. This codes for CASSLLAGPSEQYF.

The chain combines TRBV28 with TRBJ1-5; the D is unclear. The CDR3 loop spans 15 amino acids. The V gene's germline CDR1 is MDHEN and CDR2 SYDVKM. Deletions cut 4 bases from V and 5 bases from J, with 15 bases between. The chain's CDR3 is CASSSSPDRDQPQHF. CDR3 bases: TGTGCCAGCAGTTCCTCCCCGGACCGCGATCAGCCCCAGCATTTT.

The CDR3 DNA reads as TGTGCCAGCAGCTTACGCCCGCCGGGATATAGCAATCAGCCCCAGCATTTT. Protein: CASSLRPPGYSNQPQHF. The chain combines TRBV5-5 with TRBJ1-5; D not resolved. Trimming shortened V by 2 bases and J by 0 bases, and 15 bases separated the two germline ends. The germline V gene encodes CDR1 SGHKS and CDR2 YYEKEE (reference sequence). CDR3 length equals 17 residues.

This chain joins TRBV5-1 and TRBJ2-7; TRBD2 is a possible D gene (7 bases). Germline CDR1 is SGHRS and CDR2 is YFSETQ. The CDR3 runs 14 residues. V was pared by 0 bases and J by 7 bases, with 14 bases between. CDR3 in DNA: TGCGCCAGCAGCTTGGGCGGGGGCTTTGAAGAGCAGTACTTC. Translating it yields CASSLGGGFEEQYF.

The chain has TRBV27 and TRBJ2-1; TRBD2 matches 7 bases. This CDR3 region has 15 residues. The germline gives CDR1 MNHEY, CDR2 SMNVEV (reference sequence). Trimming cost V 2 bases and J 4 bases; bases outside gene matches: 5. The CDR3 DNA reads TGTGCCAGCAGTTTAGGGCTAGCGGAATACAATGAGCAGTTCTTC. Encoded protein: CASSLGLAEYNEQFF.

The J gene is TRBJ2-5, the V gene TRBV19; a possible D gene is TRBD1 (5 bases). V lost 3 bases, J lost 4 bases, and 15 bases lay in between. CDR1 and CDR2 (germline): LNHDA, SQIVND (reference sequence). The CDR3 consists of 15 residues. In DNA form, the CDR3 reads TGTGCCAGTAGTATGCGGCAGGGAAGGGGAGAGACCCAGTACTTC. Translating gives CASSMRQGRGETQYF.

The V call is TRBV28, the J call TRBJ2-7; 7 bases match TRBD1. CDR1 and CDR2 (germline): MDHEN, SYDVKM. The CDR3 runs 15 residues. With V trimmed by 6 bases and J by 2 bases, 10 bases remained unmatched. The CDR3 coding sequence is TGTGCCAGCAGACGGAGACAGGGTGGAACCTACGAGCAGTACTTC. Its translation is CASRRRQGGTYEQYF.